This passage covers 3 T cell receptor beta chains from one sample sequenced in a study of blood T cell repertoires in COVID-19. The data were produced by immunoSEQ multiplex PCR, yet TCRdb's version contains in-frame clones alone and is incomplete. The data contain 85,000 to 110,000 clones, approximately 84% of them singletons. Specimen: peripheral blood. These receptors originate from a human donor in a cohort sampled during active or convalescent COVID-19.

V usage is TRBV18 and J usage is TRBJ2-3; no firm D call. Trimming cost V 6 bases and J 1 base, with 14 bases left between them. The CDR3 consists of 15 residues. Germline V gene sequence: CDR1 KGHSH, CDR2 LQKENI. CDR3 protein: CASSPFVAGTDTQYF. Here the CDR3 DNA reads TGTGCCAGCTCCCCCTTTGTGGCCGGCACAGATACGCAGTATTTT.

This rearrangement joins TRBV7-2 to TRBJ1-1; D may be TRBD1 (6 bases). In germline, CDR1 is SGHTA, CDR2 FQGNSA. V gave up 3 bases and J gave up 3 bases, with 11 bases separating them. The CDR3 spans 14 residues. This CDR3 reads CASSFTGWDTEAFF. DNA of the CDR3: TGTGCCAGCAGCTTCACAGGGTGGGACACTGAAGCTTTCTTT.

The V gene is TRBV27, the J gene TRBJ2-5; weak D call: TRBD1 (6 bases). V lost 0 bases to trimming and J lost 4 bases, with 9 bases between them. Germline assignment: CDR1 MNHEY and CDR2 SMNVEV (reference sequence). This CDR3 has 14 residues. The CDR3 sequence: CASSLSGRGETQYF. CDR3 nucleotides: TGTGCCAGCAGTTTATCAGGCAGGGGAGAGACCCAGTACTTC.